Listed here are 9 T cell receptor beta chains from one sample, sequenced in a study of CD8+ T cells in alopecia areata. Documented treatment: oral pan-JAK inhibitor, 5-10 mg twice daily. After isolation, RNA underwent reverse transcription to generate cDNA as the sequencing template. The data were produced by immunoSEQ multiplex PCR, yet TCRdb's version contains in-frame clones alone and is incomplete. The sample has about 220,000 clones, about 58% seen once. Sequenced material: CD4+ T cells sorted from blood, taken at week 4, from a patient treated with tofacitinib. All receptors come from a human donor with alopecia areata.

The chain uses TRBV2 and TRBJ1-2; no clear D gene. V was trimmed by 1 base and J by 0 bases, leaving 12 bases between them. CDR3 length equals 16 residues. In germline, CDR1 is SNHLY, CDR2 FYNNEI. As DNA, the CDR3 is TGTGCCAGCAGTGAAGGGGCAGGACTAGCTAACTATGGCTACACCTTC. Encoded protein: CASSEGAGLANYGYTF.

This clone has more than one count but fewer than ten. Mismatch with germline at one junction end may stem from a read error. The gene calls are TRBV7-2 and TRBJ2-5; no definite D call. The CDR3 runs to 14 residues. CDR1 is SGHTA and CDR2 is FQGNSA in the germline V gene. The CDR3: CASSLDVNQGTQYF. The CDR3 bases are TGTGCCAGCAGCTTAGATGTAAACCAAGGGACCCAGTACTTC.

The chain links TRBV29-1 to TRBJ2-5; 7 nucleotides line up with TRBD2. CDR1 and CDR2 (germline): SQVTM, ANQGSEA. This CDR3 spans 14 amino acids. V trimming: 2 bases; J trimming: 3 bases; junction bases outside the gene matches: 6. CDR3 sequence reads: CSVEKPAGEETQYF. Here the CDR3 DNA reads TGCAGCGTTGAAAAGCCGGCGGGAGAAGAGACCCAGTACTTC.

The V call is TRBV10-2, the J call TRBJ2-4; D gene uncertain. Germline lookup yields CDR1 WSHSY and CDR2 SAAADI. The CDR3 covers 15 residues. V gave up 0 bases and J gave up 0 bases, with 6 bases separating them. The CDR3 sequence is CASSESTLAKNIQYF. Written as DNA, the CDR3 is TGCGCCAGCAGTGAGTCTACCCTAGCCAAAAACATTCAGTACTTC.

This chain uses TRBV19 with TRBJ1-2, with D perhaps matching TRBD1 (5 bases). CDR3 length: 14 residues. Trimming stripped 3 bases from V and 5 bases from J, with 13 bases between. Germline assignment: CDR1 LNHDA and CDR2 SQIVND (reference sequence). The CDR3 DNA reads TGTGCCAGTAGTATCCTACGGGACCCTTATGGCTACACCTTC. Its protein product is CASSILRDPYGYTF. Supplemented by reference TRBV19 and TRBJ1-2, the full variable domain reads DGGITQSPKYLFRKEGQNVTLSCEQNLNHDAMYWYRQDPGQGLRLIYYSQIVNDFQKGDIAEGYSVSREKKESFPLTVTSAQKNPTAFYLCASSILRDPYGYTFGSGTRLTVV.

In this sample, this clone turned up once. The V gene is TRBV7-6, the J gene TRBJ2-7; possibly TRBD2 for D (6 bases). The V gene lost 0 bases and the J gene lost 3 bases, with 15 bases spanning the gap. The CDR3 has 16 residues. Germline V lookup: CDR1 SGHVS, CDR2 FNYEAQ. This CDR3 reads CASSLALRGKDYEQYF. As DNA, the CDR3 is TGTGCCAGCAGCTTAGCTTTACGGGGGAAGGACTACGAGCAGTACTTC.

This clone has more than one count but fewer than ten. The rearrangement links TRBV9 to TRBJ2-7, with D possibly matching TRBD1 (6 bases). V lost 4 bases, J lost 0 bases, and 23 bases lay in between. Germline V gives CDR1 SGDLS, CDR2 YYNGEE. This CDR3 has 18 amino acids. CDR3 coding DNA: TGTGCCAGCAGCCCAGAGGTTTTGGGTAGGACAGCCTCCTACGAGCAGTACTTC. This sequence encodes CASSPEVLGRTASYEQYF.

This clone has more than one count but fewer than ten. The chain carries TRBV30 and TRBJ2-7; 7 nucleotides agree with TRBD2. The CDR3 has 14 amino acids. V was clipped by 2 bases and J by 4 bases; unmatched bases: 8. The germline gives CDR1 GTSNPN, CDR2 SVGIG (reference sequence). The CDR3 here is CAWSTQRDPYEQYF. The CDR3 DNA sequence: TGTGCCTGGAGTACCCAGCGGGATCCGTACGAGCAGTACTTC.

V gene TRBV25-1 combines with J gene TRBJ2-7; D perhaps matches TRBD2 (6 bases). V shed 5 bases and J shed 8 bases, with 19 bases lying between them. CDR1 is MGHDK, CDR2 SYGVNS, per germline. The CDR3 extends over 14 amino acids. The CDR3 sequence: CASSPGLLLGKQYF. CDR3 DNA: TGTGCCAGCAGTCCGGGACTCCTCCTCGGGAAGCAGTACTTC.